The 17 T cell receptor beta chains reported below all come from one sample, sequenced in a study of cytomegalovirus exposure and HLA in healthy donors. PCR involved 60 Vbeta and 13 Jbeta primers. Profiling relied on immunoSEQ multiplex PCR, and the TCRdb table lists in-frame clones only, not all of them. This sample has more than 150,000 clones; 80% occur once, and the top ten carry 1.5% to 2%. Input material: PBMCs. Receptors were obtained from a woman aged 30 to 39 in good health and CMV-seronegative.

The CDR3 protein is CASSYSAGDTEAFF. The CDR3 nucleotides are TGTGCCAGCAGTTACTCGGCAGGGGACACTGAAGCTTTCTTT. The rearrangement uses TRBV6-5 and TRBJ1-1, with D tentatively TRBD1 (6 bases). The CDR3 loop spans 14 amino acids. In germline, CDR1 is MNHEY, CDR2 SVGAGI. V was shortened by 0 bases and J by 3 bases, with 8 bases between the two germline ends.

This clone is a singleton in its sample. The CDR3 DNA is TGTGCCAGTAGTATAGTATCGACAGGGTATCAGCCCCAGCATTTT. It codes for CASSIVSTGYQPQHF. This rearrangement joins TRBV19 to TRBJ1-5, with TRBD1 matching 7 bases. The junction had 5 bases not matched to a gene; V was cut back by 1 base and J by 5 bases. The CDR3 length is 15 residues. Germline loops: CDR1 LNHDA, CDR2 SQIVND (reference sequence).

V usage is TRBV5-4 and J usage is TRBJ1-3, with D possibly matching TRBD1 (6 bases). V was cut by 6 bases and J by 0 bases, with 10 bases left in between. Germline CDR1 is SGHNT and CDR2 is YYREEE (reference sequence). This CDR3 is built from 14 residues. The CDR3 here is CASTTGLSGNTIYF. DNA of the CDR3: TGTGCCAGCACCACAGGGCTCTCTGGAAACACCATATATTTT.

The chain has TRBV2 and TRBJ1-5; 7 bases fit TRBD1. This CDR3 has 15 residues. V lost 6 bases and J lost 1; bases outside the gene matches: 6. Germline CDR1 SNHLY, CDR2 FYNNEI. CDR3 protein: CASRQGLGSNQPQHF. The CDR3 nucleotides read TGTGCCAGCAGACAGGGGTTGGGGAGCAATCAGCCCCAGCATTTT.

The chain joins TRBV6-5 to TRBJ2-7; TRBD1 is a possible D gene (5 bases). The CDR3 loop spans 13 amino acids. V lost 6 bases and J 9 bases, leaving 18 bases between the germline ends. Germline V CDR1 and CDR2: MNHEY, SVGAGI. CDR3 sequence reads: CASSSGIHLWQYF. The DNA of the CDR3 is TGTGCCAGCAGCTCAGGGATACACCTTTGGCAGTACTTC.

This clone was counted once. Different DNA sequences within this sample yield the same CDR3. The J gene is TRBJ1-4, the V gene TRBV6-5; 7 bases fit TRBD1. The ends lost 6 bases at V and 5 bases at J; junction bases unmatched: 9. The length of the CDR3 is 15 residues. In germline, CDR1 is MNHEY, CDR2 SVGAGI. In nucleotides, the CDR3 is TGTGCCAGCAGCCCAGGGACAGCACAGAATGAAAAACTGTTTTTT. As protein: CASSPGTAQNEKLFF.

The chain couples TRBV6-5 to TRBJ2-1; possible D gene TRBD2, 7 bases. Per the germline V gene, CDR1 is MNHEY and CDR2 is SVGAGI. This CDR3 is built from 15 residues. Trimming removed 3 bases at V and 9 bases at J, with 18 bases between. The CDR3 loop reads CASSYMAGARFEQFF. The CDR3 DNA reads TGTGCCAGCAGTTATATGGCGGGGGCCCGCTTTGAGCAGTTCTTC.

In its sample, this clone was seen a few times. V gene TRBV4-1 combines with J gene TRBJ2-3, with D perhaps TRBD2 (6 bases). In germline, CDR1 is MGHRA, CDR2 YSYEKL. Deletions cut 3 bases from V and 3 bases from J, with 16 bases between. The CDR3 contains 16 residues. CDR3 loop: CASSQSGDRSTDTQYF. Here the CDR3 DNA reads TGCGCCAGCAGCCAGTCGGGGGACCGGTCGACAGATACGCAGTATTTT.

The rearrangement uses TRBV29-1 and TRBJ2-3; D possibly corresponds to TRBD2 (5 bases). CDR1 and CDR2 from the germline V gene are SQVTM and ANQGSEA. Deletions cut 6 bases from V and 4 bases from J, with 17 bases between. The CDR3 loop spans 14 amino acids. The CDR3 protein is CSVAQRMRADTQYF. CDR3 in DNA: TGCAGCGTCGCCCAAAGGATGCGGGCAGATACGCAGTATTTT.

The CDR3 loop reads CASSARQGANNSPLHF. As DNA, the CDR3 is TGTGCCAGCAGCGCCCGACAGGGGGCGAATAATTCACCCCTCCACTTT. V usage is TRBV7-9 and J usage is TRBJ1-6; 10 bases are shared with TRBD1. Germline-derived CDR1 and CDR2 are SEHNR and FQNEAQ (reference sequence). This CDR3 has 16 amino acids. V shed 5 bases, J shed 5 bases, and the junction held 6 bases outside the gene matches.

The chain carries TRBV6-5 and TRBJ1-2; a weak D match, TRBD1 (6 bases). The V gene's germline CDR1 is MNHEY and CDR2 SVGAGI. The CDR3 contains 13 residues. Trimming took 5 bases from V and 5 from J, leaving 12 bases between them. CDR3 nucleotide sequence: TGTGCCAGCAGTCGCCAGACAGGATATGGCTACACCTTC. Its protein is CASSRQTGYGYTF.

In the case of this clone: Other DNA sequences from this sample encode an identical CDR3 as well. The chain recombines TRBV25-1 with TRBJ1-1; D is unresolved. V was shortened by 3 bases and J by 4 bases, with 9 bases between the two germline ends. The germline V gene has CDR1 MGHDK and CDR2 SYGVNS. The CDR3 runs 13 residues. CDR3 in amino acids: CASSESGRTEAFF. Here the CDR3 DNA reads TGTGCCAGCAGTGAGTCTGGGCGCACTGAAGCTTTCTTT.

In DNA form, the CDR3 reads TGTGCCAGCAGCTTCCGGACAGGGAATTACAATGAGCAGTTCTTC. This sequence encodes CASSFRTGNYNEQFF. The rearrangement uses TRBV11-2 and TRBJ2-1; TRBD1 aligns across 8 bases. This CDR3 contains 15 residues. Germline CDR1 SGHAT, CDR2 FQNNGV. V shed 3 bases, J shed 4 bases, and the junction held 5 bases outside the gene matches.

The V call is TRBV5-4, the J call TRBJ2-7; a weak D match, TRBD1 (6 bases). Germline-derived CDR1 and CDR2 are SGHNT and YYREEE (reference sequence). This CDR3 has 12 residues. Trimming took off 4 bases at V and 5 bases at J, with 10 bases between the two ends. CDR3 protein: CASSHQGNEQYF. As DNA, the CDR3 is TGTGCCAGCAGCCATCAGGGGAACGAGCAGTACTTC.

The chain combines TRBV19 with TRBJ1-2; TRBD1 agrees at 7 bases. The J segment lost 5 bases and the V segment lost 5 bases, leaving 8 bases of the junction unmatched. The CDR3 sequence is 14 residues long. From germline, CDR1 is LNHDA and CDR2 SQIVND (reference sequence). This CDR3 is CASSFRDSTYGYTF. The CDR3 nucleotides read TGTGCCAGTAGTTTCCGGGACAGTACTTATGGCTACACCTTC.

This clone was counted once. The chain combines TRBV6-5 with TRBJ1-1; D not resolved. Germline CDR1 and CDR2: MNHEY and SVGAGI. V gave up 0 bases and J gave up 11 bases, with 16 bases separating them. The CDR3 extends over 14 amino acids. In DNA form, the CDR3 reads TGTGCCAGCAGTTACTCGTCTTTTGAGGGTAAGGCTTTCTTT. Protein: CASSYSSFEGKAFF.

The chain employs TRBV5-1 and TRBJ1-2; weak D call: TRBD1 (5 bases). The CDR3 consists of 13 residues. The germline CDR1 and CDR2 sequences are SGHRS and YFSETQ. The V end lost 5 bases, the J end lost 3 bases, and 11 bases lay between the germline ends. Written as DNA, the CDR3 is TGCGCCAGCAGGGGGCGCCTCGACTATGGCTACACCTTC. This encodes CASRGRLDYGYTF.